This is a list of T cell receptor beta chains from one sample in a study of T-cell memory formation after mild COVID-19. TCRdb fed the 5' RACE reads into MiXCR, producing one record per CDR3 protein. The sample shows approximately 300,000 distinct CDR3 sequences, less than 20% of them seen only once. Sequenced input: PBMCs or a T cell subset sorted from them (not recorded which). These receptors came from a man between 18 and 29 years old who had mild COVID-19 (a few samples of this study predate the infection). Cell type and time point are not known. Both conserved end residues are part of each CDR3.

J gene: TRBJ2-5
V gene: TRBV6-5
CDR3 protein: CASSYLLYGNKQETQYF

J gene: TRBJ2-3
V gene: TRBV10-3
CDR3 protein: CAITSGITDTQYF

J gene: TRBJ1-5
V gene: TRBV7-9
CDR3 protein: CAVQPGGDGQPQHF

J gene: TRBJ2-2
V gene: TRBV10-3
CDR3 protein: CAIRIVRGETGELFF

J gene: TRBJ1-4
V gene: TRBV25-1
CDR3 protein: CASSELDPGAEKLFF

J gene: TRBJ2-2
V gene: TRBV4-3
CDR3 protein: CASSQDRSENTGELFF

J gene: TRBJ2-1
V gene: TRBV6-2/TRBV6-3
CDR3 protein: CASSYLSAASYNEQFF

J gene: TRBJ2-5
V gene: TRBV7-9
CDR3 protein: CASSISQTQYF

J gene: TRBJ2-3
V gene: TRBV23-1
CDR3 protein: CASITGSSTDTQYF

J gene: TRBJ1-5
V gene: TRBV19
CDR3 protein: CASSTTGSQGRQPQHF

J gene: TRBJ1-2
V gene: TRBV20-1
CDR3 protein: CSLGDLANYGYTF

J gene: TRBJ2-2
V gene: TRBV6-5
CDR3 protein: CASSPAMGDTGELFF

J gene: TRBJ2-5
V gene: TRBV6-6
CDR3 protein: CASSPISGIETQYF

J gene: TRBJ2-1
V gene: TRBV12-3/TRBV12-4
CDR3 protein: CASSQNAGTGTPRGFF

J gene: TRBJ2-1
V gene: TRBV20-1
CDR3 protein: CSAPAGGVSSYNEQFF

J gene: TRBJ1-2
V gene: TRBV5-6
CDR3 protein: CASSKGQMQGLYGYTF

J gene: TRBJ2-2
V gene: TRBV10-2
CDR3 protein: CASSEGGTFTGELFF

J gene: TRBJ1-2
V gene: TRBV7-8
CDR3 protein: CASSLSGGVYGYTF

J gene: TRBJ2-3
V gene: TRBV7-9
CDR3 protein: CASSTWTSGGALDTQYF

J gene: TRBJ2-3
V gene: TRBV9
CDR3 protein: CASSDGGVRESTDTQYF

J gene: TRBJ2-3
V gene: TRBV3-1
CDR3 protein: CASSQDRDTDTQYF

J gene: TRBJ1-1
V gene: TRBV7-2
CDR3 protein: CASSLVAITTTTEAFF

J gene: TRBJ1-2
V gene: TRBV25-1
CDR3 protein: CASSGSTAGGFYGYTF

J gene: TRBJ2-5
V gene: TRBV4-1
CDR3 protein: CASSRSSGGAEETQYF

J gene: TRBJ1-5
V gene: TRBV7-9
CDR3 protein: CASRPSPASNQPQHF

J gene: TRBJ2-1
V gene: TRBV27
CDR3 protein: CASSLRGGDYNEQFF

J gene: TRBJ2-1
V gene: TRBV4-3
CDR3 protein: CASSQTVLAGQNEQFF